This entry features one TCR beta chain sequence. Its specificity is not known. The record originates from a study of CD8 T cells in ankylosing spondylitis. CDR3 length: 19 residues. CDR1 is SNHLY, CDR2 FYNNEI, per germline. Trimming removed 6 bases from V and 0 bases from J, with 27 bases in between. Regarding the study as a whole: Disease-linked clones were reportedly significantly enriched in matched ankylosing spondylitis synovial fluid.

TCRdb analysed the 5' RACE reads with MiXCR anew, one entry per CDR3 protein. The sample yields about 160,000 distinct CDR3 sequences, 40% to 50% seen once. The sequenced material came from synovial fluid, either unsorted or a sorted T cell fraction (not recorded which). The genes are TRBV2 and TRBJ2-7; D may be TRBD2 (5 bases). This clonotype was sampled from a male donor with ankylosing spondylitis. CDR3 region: CASSQPWGSVYFSSYEQYF. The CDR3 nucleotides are TGTGCCAGCAGCCAGCCTTGGGGTAGCGTGTATTTTAGCTCCTACGAGCAGTACTTC.